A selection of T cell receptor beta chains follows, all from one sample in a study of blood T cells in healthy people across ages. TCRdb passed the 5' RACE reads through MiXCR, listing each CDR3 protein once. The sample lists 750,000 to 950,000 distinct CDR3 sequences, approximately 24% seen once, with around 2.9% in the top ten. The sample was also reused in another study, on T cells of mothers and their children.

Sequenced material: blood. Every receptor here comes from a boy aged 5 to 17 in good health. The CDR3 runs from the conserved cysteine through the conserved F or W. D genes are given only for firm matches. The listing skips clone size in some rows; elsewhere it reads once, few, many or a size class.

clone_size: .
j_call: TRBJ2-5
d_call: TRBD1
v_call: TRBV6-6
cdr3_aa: CASSADRAGETQYF
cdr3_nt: TGTGCCAGCAGTGCGGACAGGGCCGGAGAGACCCAGTACTTC

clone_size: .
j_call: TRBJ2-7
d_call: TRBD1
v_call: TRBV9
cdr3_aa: CASSVTGGMDEQYF
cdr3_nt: TGTGCCAGCAGCGTGACAGGGGGCATGGACGAGCAGTACTTC

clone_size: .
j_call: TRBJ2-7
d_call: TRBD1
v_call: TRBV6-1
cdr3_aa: CASGPQGTGAYEQYF
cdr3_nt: TGCGCCAGCGGCCCGCAGGGGACAGGGGCGTACGAGCAGTACTTC

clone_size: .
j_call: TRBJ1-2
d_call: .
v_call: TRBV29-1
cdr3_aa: CSVTGHPNYGYTF
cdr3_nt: TGCAGCGTTACGGGACACCCTAACTATGGCTACACCTTC

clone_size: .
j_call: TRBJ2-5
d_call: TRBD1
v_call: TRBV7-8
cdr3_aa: CASGWTGRRETQYF
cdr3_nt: TGTGCCTCAGGATGGACAGGGAGGCGAGAGACCCAGTACTTC

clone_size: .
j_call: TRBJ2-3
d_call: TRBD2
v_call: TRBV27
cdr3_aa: CASSFHPGLAGADDLDTQYF
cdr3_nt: TGTGCCAGCAGTTTCCATCCGGGACTAGCGGGGGCCGACGATCTAGATACGCAGTATTTT

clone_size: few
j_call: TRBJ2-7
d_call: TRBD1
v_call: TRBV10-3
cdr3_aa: CAIRGGQGAYEQYF
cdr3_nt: TGCGCCATCCGAGGGGGACAGGGGGCCTACGAGCAGTACTTC

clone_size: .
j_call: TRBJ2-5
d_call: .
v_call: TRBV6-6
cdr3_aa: CASSYSDWKETQYF
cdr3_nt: TGTGCCAGCAGTTACAGTGACTGGAAAGAGACCCAGTACTTC

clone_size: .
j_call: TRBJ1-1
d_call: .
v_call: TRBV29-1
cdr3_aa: CSVERRQNTEAFF
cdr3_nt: TGCAGCGTTGAGAGACGGCAGAACACTGAAGCTTTCTTT

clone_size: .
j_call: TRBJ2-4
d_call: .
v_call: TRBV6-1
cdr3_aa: CASSEADDIQYF
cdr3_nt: TGTGCCAGCAGTGAAGCAGACGACATTCAGTACTTC

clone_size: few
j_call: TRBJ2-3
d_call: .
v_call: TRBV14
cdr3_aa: CASSQGLGPAENTQYF
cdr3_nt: TGTGCCAGCAGCCAAGGTTTGGGACCAGCGGAAAATACGCAGTATTTT

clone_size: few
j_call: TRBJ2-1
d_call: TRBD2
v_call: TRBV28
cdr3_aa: CASLSGGGYNEQFF
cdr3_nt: TGTGCCAGCCTTAGCGGGGGGGGATACAATGAGCAGTTCTTC

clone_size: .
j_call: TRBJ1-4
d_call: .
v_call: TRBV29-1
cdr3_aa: CSVEGGGDNEKLFF
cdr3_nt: TGCAGCGTTGAAGGGGGGGGTGATAATGAAAAACTGTTTTTT

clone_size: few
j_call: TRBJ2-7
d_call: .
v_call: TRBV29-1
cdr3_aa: CSVRTGPHEQYF
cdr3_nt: TGCAGCGTTCGGACGGGCCCCCACGAGCAGTACTTC

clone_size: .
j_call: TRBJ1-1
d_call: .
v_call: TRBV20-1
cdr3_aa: CSATPYEGPEAFF
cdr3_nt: TGCAGTGCTACCCCATACGAGGGCCCTGAAGCTTTCTTT

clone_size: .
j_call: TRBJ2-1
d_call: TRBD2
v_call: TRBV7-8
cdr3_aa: CASSLEGGGARNEQFF
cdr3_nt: TGTGCCAGCAGCTTAGAGGGCGGGGGGGCCAGGAATGAGCAGTTCTTC

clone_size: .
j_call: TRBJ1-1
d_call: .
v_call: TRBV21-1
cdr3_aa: CASSKEAGNTEAFF
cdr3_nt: TGTGCCAGCAGCAAAGAGGCGGGAAACACTGAAGCTTTCTTT

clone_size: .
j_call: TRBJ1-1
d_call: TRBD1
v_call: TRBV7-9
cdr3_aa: CASGTGGNTEAFF
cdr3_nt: TGTGCCAGCGGAACAGGGGGGAACACTGAAGCTTTCTTT